This entry describes one TCR beta chain. The source of the sample is a study of OX40 agonist ivuxolimab in advanced cancers. Profiling relied on immunoSEQ multiplex PCR, and the TCRdb table lists in-frame clones only, not all of them. The sample holds roughly 92,000 clones; less than 85% are singletons and the top ten take less than 5.5%. Cycle 7 day 1, cycle 4 day 1, and baseline were the timepoints at which blood was sampled. The length of the CDR3 is 13 residues. Germline values: CDR1 SGHTA, CDR2 FQGNSA. V shed 5 bases and J 4 bases; nucleotides not matched to a gene: 1. The J gene is TRBJ1-5, the V gene TRBV7-2, with 8 bases matching TRBD1. This sequence was found in an adult with an advanced solid tumor such as melanoma, head and neck, liver or kidney cancer. This specimen was CD4+ or CD8+ T cells sorted from blood, taken in a trial of the OX40 agonist ivuxolimab. For the CDR3, the DNA is TGTGCCAGCAGCAGACAGGGGAATCAGCCCCAGCATTTT. Protein product: CASSRQGNQPQHF.